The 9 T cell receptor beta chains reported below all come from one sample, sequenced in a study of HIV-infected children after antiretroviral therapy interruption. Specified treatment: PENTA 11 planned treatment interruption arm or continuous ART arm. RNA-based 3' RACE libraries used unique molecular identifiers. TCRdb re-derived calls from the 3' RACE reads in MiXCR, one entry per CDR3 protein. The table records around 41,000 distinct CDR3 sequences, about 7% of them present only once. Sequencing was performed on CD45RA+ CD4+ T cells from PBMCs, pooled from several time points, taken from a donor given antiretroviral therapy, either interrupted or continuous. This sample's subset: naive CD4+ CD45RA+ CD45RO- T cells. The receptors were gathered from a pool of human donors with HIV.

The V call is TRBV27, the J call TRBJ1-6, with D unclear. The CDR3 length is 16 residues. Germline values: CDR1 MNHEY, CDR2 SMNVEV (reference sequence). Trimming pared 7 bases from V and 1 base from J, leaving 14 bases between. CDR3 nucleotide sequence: TGTGCCAGCACCAATTCGGGAGTGTCCTATAATTCACCCCTCCACTTT. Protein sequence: CASTNSGVSYNSPLHF.

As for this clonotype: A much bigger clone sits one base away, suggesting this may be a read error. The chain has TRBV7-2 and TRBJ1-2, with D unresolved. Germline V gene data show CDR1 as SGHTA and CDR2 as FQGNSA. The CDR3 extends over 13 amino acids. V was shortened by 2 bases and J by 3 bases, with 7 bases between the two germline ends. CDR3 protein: CASSLYSYYGYTF. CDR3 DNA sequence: TGTGCCAGCAGCTTATACAGCTACTATGGCTACACCTTC.

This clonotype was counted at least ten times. The CDR3 region is CSARDPWVSEQYF. DNA for the CDR3: TGCAGTGCTAGAGATCCCTGGGTCTCCGAGCAGTACTTC. The chain uses TRBV20-1 and TRBJ2-7; D unclear. The germline CDR1 and CDR2 sequences are DFQATT and SNEGSKA (reference sequence). This CDR3 is 13 amino acids long. Trimming took off 0 bases at V and 6 bases at J, with 12 bases between the two ends.

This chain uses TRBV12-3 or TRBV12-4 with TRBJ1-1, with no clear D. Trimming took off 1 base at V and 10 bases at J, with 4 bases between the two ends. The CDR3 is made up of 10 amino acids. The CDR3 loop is CASSLGRAFF. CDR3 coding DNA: TGTGCCAGCAGTTTAGGGCGAGCTTTCTTT.

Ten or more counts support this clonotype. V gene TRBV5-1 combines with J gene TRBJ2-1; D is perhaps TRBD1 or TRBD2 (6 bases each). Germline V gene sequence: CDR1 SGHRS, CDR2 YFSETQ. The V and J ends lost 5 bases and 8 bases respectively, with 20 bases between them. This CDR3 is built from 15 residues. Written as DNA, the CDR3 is TGCGCCAGCAGTCACCAGCCGGGGGCCGAAGATGAGCAGTTCTTC. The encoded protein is CASSHQPGAEDEQFF.

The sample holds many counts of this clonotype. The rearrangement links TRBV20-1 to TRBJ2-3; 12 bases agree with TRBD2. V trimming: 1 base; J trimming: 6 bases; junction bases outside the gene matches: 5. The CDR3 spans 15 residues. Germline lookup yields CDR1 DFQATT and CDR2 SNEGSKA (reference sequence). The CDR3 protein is CSARGLAGDRDTQYF. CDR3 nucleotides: TGCAGTGCTAGAGGACTAGCGGGAGATCGGGATACGCAGTATTTT.

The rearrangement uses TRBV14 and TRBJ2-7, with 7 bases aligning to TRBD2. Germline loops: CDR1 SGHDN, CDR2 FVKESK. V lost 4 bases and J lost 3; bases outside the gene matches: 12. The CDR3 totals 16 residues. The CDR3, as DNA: TGTGCCAGCAGCCGGGAGGGAGGTCTAATTAACTACGAGCAGTACTTC. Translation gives CASSREGGLINYEQYF.

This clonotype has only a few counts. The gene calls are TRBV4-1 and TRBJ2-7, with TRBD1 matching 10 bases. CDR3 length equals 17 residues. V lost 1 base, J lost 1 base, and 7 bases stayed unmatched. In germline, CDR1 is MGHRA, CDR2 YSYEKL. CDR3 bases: TGCGCCAGCAGCCAAGGATATCCGGGACAGGGGTCCTACGAGCAGTACTTC. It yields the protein CASSQGYPGQGSYEQYF.

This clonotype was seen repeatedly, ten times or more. The CDR3: CASSHFMSAAGEQFF. CDR3 nucleotide sequence: TGCGCCAGCAGCCATTTTATGTCAGCCGCTGGTGAGCAGTTCTTC. The chain uses TRBV4-1 and TRBJ2-1, with D uncertain. The CDR3 is 15 residues long. Trimming stripped 3 bases from V and 9 bases from J, with 18 bases between. Germline V gene data show CDR1 as MGHRA and CDR2 as YSYEKL.